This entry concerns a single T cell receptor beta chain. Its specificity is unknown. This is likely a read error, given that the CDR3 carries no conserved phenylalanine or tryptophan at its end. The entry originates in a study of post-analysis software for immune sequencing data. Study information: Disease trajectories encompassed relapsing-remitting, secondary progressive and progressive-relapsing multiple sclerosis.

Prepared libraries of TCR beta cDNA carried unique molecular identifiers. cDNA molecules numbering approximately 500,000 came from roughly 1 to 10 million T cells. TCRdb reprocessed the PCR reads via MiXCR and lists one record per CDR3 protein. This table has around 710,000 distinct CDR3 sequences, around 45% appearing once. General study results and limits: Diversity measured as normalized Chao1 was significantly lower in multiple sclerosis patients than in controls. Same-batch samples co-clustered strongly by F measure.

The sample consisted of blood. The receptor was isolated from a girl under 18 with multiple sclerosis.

CDR3 loop: CASSLVAYQETQYL. The CDR3 DNA follows: TGTGCCAGCAGCTTGGTGGCATACCAAGAGACCCAGTACTTA. The V gene is TRBV5-5, the J gene TRBJ2-5; D ambiguous. V gave up 0 bases and J gave up 0 bases, with 6 bases separating them. This CDR3 contains 14 residues. Per germline, CDR1 SGHKS and CDR2 YYEKEE (reference sequence).